The rows below give T cell receptor beta chains drawn from one sample of a study of blood T cell repertoires in COVID-19. Data came from immunoSEQ multiplex PCR; TCRdb stores just in-frame clones and leaves some out. The sample lists approximately 200,000 clones, 85% to 90% seen once, with around 2.9% in the top ten. The sequenced sample consisted of peripheral blood. These receptors were obtained from a woman aged 55-75 years with acute or convalescent COVID-19. CDR3s include the opening cysteine and the closing phenylalanine or tryptophan. Fields, in order: V gene, J gene, CDR3 length, clone size, CDR3 protein. Clone size is given for some rows only: seen once, a few or many times, or a class if the clone is expanded.

>TRBV29-1|TRBJ1-1|14|NA
CSVEDEPLGTEAFF
>TRBV24-1|TRBJ2-3|15|NA
CATSKRQGVTDTQYF
>TRBV4-1|TRBJ2-3|14|NA
CAIRGLSLTDTQYF
>TRBV27|TRBJ2-7|18|NA
CASSFQPSGRRGGYEQYF
>TRBV7-8|TRBJ2-2|15|NA
CASSFGGSGTGELFF
>TRBV6-5|TRBJ1-3|15|NA
CASTPLVGVGNTIYF
>TRBV7-2|TRBJ1-2|14|NA
CASKTGQGGYGYTF
>TRBV11-3|TRBJ2-5|15|NA
CASSQRTGSQETQYF
>TRBV6-5|TRBJ2-2|16|NA
CASSSTGGANTGELFF
>TRBV30|TRBJ1-1|12|NA
CAGGAGSTEAFF
>TRBV5-1|TRBJ2-3|16|once
CASSERLAGGTDTQYF
>TRBV5-1|TRBJ2-3|16|once
CASSLTLAGSTDTQYF
>TRBV18|TRBJ2-1|17|NA
CASSPPTRQISYNEQFF